This TCR beta chain was observed in a study of chemoradiotherapy in HPV16-positive cancers. This CDR3 contains 15 residues. Trimming removed 3 bases from V and 4 bases from J; junction bases left unmatched: 3. Germline V gene lookup returns CDR1 ENHRY and CDR2 SYGVKD. Overall study findings and caveats: During treatment, candidate HPV-specific clones and E7-related motifs expanded in tumor.

As regards this clone: Antigen unknown.

Profiled with immunoSEQ multiplex PCR; TCRdb holds only in-frame clones, not every one. The table includes tens of thousands of clones, around nine tenths detected once. This chain joins TRBV10-3 and TRBJ1-2; TRBD1 aligns across 12 bases. Sequencing was performed on blood, taken from a patient who underwent chemoradiotherapy. This TCR derives from a human donor with HPV-associated anogenital cancer. The CDR3 DNA reads TGTGCCATCAGTGAAGGGACAGGGGGCATCTATGGCTACACCTTC. It encodes CAISEGTGGIYGYTF.